A single sample gave rise to the 23 T cell receptor beta chains below, sequenced in a study of T-cell memory formation after mild COVID-19. From the 5' RACE reads, TCRdb called clonotypes with MiXCR, one entry per CDR3 protein. The sample has around 110,000 distinct CDR3 sequences; roughly an eighth are singletons. Sequencing was performed on PBMCs or a T cell subset sorted from them (not recorded which). The receptors shown here come from an adult woman who had mild COVID-19 (a few samples of this study predate the infection). Cell type and time point are not known.

This clonotype has more than one count but fewer than ten. The gene calls are TRBV7-3 and TRBJ1-1, with D perhaps TRBD1 (5 bases). V was cut by 2 bases and J by 4 bases, with 11 bases left in between. Germline CDR1 reads SGHTA; CDR2 reads FQGTGA. The CDR3 loop spans 14 amino acids. The CDR3 region has the DNA TGTGCCAGCAGCTTATCTGGGGGAAGCACTGAAGCTTTCTTT. Its translation is CASSLSGGSTEAFF.

This clonotype occurred a few times. The CDR3 DNA follows: TGTGCCAGCAGCCCGGGGGACGGGCACGAGCAGTACTTC. Protein: CASSPGDGHEQYF. The chain employs TRBV5-5 and TRBJ2-7; tentative D call: TRBD2 (6 bases). CDR3 size: 13 residues. V lost 4 bases to trimming and J lost 5 bases, with 13 bases between them. The germline gives CDR1 SGHKS, CDR2 YYEKEE (reference sequence).

The rearrangement joins TRBV7-3 to TRBJ2-3; no firm D call. V was pared by 2 bases and J by 0 bases, with 9 bases between. Germline CDR1 SGHTA, CDR2 FQGTGA. The CDR3 consists of 15 residues. The DNA for the CDR3 is TGTGCCAGCAGCTTAGGCTACCAGAGCACAGATACGCAGTATTTT. Amino acid sequence: CASSLGYQSTDTQYF.

This clonotype was detected a few times. The chain recombines TRBV27 with TRBJ1-1; D uncertain. Germline CDR1 and CDR2: MNHEY and SMNVEV (reference sequence). V was shortened by 2 bases and J by 1 base, with 5 bases between the two germline ends. The CDR3 has 13 residues. This chain's CDR3 is CASSLQENTEAFF. CDR3 DNA sequence: TGTGCCAGCAGTTTACAGGAGAACACTGAAGCTTTCTTT.

The gene calls are TRBV13 and TRBJ2-7; 7 nucleotides line up with TRBD2. V was clipped by 5 bases and J by 3 bases; unmatched bases: 7. The CDR3 runs 14 residues. CDR1 is PRHDT, CDR2 FYEKMQ, per germline (reference sequence). CDR3 sequence: CASSPQRGRYEQYF. CDR3 nucleotide sequence: TGTGCCAGCAGCCCCCAGCGGGGTCGCTACGAGCAGTACTTC.

This clonotype turned up a few times. The V and J genes are TRBV25-1 and TRBJ2-7; tentatively, D is TRBD2 (7 bases). Germline V gene data show CDR1 as MGHDK and CDR2 as SYGVNS. Deletions cut 4 bases from V and 3 bases from J, with 25 bases between. The CDR3 has 18 amino acids. CDR3 in DNA: TGTGCCAGCAGTGGCCCTGGGGGGGGCCCTCGATGGTACTACGAGCAGTACTTC. It yields the protein CASSGPGGGPRWYYEQYF.

This CDR3 is CASSFLSGGRTDTQYF. The DNA for the CDR3 is TGTGCCAGCAGCTTTTTGAGCGGGGGACGCACAGATACGCAGTATTTT. V usage is TRBV5-5 and J usage is TRBJ2-3; 8 positions agree with TRBD2. CDR3 length: 16 amino acids. V lost 2 bases, J lost 1 base, and 6 bases stayed unmatched. Germline CDR1 SGHKS, CDR2 YYEKEE (reference sequence).

This clonotype appeared a few times. This chain joins TRBV7-3 and TRBJ2-1; 13 bases map to TRBD2. Germline trimming cut 4 bases from V and 5 bases from J; bases unmatched to any gene: 2. Looked up from germline, CDR1 is SGHTA and CDR2 is FQGTGA. The CDR3 has 15 residues. The CDR3 nucleotides read TGTGCCAGCAGCTCCGGACTAGCGGGAGACAATGAGCAGTTCTTC. This sequence encodes CASSSGLAGDNEQFF. Full variable domain (remainder filled in from reference TRBV7-3 and TRBJ2-1): GAGVSQTPSNKVTEKGKYVELRCDPISGHTALYWYRQSLGQGPEFLIYFQGTGAADDSGLPNDRFFAVRPEGSVSTLKIQRTERGDSAVYLCASSSGLAGDNEQFFGPGTRLTVL.

This clonotype was picked up a small number of times. The chain links TRBV7-3 to TRBJ2-3; 9 positions agree with TRBD2. With V trimmed by 2 bases and J by 6 bases, 21 bases remained unmatched. Germline V lookup: CDR1 SGHTA, CDR2 FQGTGA. The CDR3 totals 20 residues. The CDR3 is CASSLGALAGELLNGDTQYF. The DNA for the CDR3 is TGTGCCAGCAGCTTAGGGGCGTTAGCGGGAGAATTACTCAACGGGGATACGCAGTATTTT.

CDR3 amino acids: CASSLFIPGPNTEAFF. Here the CDR3 DNA reads TGCGCCAGCAGCTTGTTTATACCGGGTCCGAACACTGAAGCTTTCTTT. The chain joins TRBV5-1 to TRBJ1-1; D remains unclear. The germline gives CDR1 SGHRS, CDR2 YFSETQ. This CDR3 is built from 16 residues. The V and J ends lost 1 base and 1 base respectively, with 14 bases between them.

This rearrangement joins TRBV20-1 to TRBJ1-1; TRBD1 might be the D (5 bases). V dropped 3 bases and J dropped 4 bases, with 15 bases sitting between them. Germline CDR1 DFQATT, CDR2 SNEGSKA (reference sequence). This CDR3 has 14 amino acids. The CDR3 spells CSASGLGVGTEAFF. CDR3 bases: TGCAGTGCTAGCGGGTTAGGGGTGGGCACTGAAGCTTTCTTT.

The V gene is TRBV7-3, the J gene TRBJ2-3, with 14 bases aligning to TRBD2. J gave up 2 bases and V 5 bases, and 15 bases lay outside the gene matches. In germline, CDR1 is SGHTA, CDR2 FQGTGA. CDR3 size: 20 residues. CDR3 DNA: TGTGCCAGCAGCCCAGTGGGACTAGCGGGAGAAGTGACCGACACAGATACGCAGTATTTT. It translates to CASSPVGLAGEVTDTDTQYF.

The V call is TRBV7-9, the J call TRBJ1-4, with TRBD1 matching over 10 bases. The CDR3 extends over 16 amino acids. The germline V gene has CDR1 SEHNR and CDR2 FQNEAQ (reference sequence). Trimming took 5 bases from V and 8 from J; bases not matched to a gene: 11. CDR3 coding DNA: TGTGCCAGCAGCCCCCGGACCGGGACAGGGGTCGAAAAACTGTTTTTT. Translating it yields CASSPRTGTGVEKLFF.

This clonotype has only a few counts. V usage is TRBV29-1 and J usage is TRBJ1-1; no firm D call. Germline V gives CDR1 SQVTM, CDR2 ANQGSEA. V lost 6 bases to trimming and J lost 0 bases, with 11 bases between them. This CDR3 comprises 13 residues. The CDR3 loop is CSVKDGMNTEAFF. The CDR3 DNA follows: TGCAGCGTCAAGGACGGCATGAACACTGAAGCTTTCTTT.

The V call is TRBV6-5, the J call TRBJ2-1; D may be TRBD2 (6 bases). This CDR3 has 14 amino acids. With 1 base removed from V and 5 bases from J, the gap between germline ends came to 9 bases. Germline CDR1 MNHEY, CDR2 SVGAGI. The DNA of the CDR3 is TGTGCCAGCAGTTACTACGGCGGGAACAATGAGCAGTTCTTC. Its protein product is CASSYYGGNNEQFF.

V usage is TRBV30 and J usage is TRBJ2-7, with D perhaps TRBD1 or TRBD2 (5 bases each). Per the germline V gene, CDR1 is GTSNPN and CDR2 is SVGIG (reference sequence). The CDR3 is 14 amino acids. V gave up 0 bases and J gave up 5 bases, with 14 bases separating them. CDR3 coding DNA: TGTGCCTGGAGTGTCGGGGCCGGAGTTGACGAGCAGTACTTC. It translates to CAWSVGAGVDEQYF.

This clonotype came up a few times. The rearrangement joins TRBV24-1 to TRBJ2-2; D is perhaps TRBD1 or TRBD2 (5 bases each). V lost 7 bases and J lost 3, with 14 bases in between. CDR1 KGHDR and CDR2 SFDVKD come from the germline V gene. This CDR3 is built from 15 residues. CDR3 sequence reads: CATSNEGTDTGELFF. As DNA, the CDR3 is TGTGCCACCAGCAACGAGGGGACGGACACCGGGGAGCTGTTTTTT.

This clonotype was observed a few times. The genes are TRBV7-6 and TRBJ2-1, with 8 bases that match TRBD2. CDR3 length: 12 residues. CDR1 is SGHVS and CDR2 is FNYEAQ in the germline V gene. V lost 7 bases, J lost 16 bases, and 12 bases stayed unmatched. The CDR3 protein is CASTLGGRLVFF. The CDR3 DNA sequence: TGTGCCAGCACCCTCGGCGGGAGGTTGGTTTTCTTC.

This clonotype has at least ten counts. The chain couples TRBV9 to TRBJ2-3; no clear D. The V end lost 7 bases, the J end lost 1 base, and 16 bases lay between the germline ends. Germline V CDR1 and CDR2: SGDLS, YYNGEE. There are 15 residues in the CDR3. The CDR3 spells CASPLGSGRTDTQYF. The CDR3 DNA follows: TGTGCCAGCCCGCTAGGATCCGGGCGCACAGATACGCAGTATTTT. Variable domain in full (rest from reference TRBV9 and TRBJ2-3): DSGVTQTPKHLITATGQRVTLRCSPRSGDLSVYWYQQSLDQGLQFLIQYYNGEERAKGNILERFSAQQFPDLHSELNLSSLELGDSALYFCASPLGSGRTDTQYFGPGTRLTVL.

This clonotype was counted between two and nine times. The J gene is TRBJ2-1, the V gene TRBV19, with 10 bases fitting TRBD2. Germline V gene lookup returns CDR1 LNHDA and CDR2 SQIVND (reference sequence). V was pared by 3 bases and J by 1 base, with 3 bases of the junction left unmatched. This CDR3 spans 16 amino acids. Here the CDR3 DNA reads TGTGCCAGTAGTATCCTAGCGGGAGTTTCCTACAATGAGCAGTTCTTC. This codes for CASSILAGVSYNEQFF. The variable domain in full, with the rest retrieved from reference TRBV19 and TRBJ2-1, is DGGITQSPKYLFRKEGQNVTLSCEQNLNHDAMYWYRQDPGQGLRLIYYSQIVNDFQKGDIAEGYSVSREKKESFPLTVTSAQKNPTAFYLCASSILAGVSYNEQFFGPGTRLTVL.

J is TRBJ2-7 and V is TRBV20-1; a possible D gene is TRBD2 (5 bases). V lost 4 bases and J lost 1, with 17 bases in between. CDR3 length: 15 amino acids. Looked up from germline, CDR1 is DFQATT and CDR2 is SNEGSKA (reference sequence). Here the CDR3 reads CSAITKLGPSYEQYF. CDR3 nucleotides: TGCAGTGCTATCACTAAACTAGGACCTTCCTACGAGCAGTACTTC.

This clonotype has ten or more counts. This chain uses TRBV21-1 with TRBJ2-3. TRBV21-1 is tagged as a pseudogene. The CDR3 contains 14 residues. This CDR3 reads CASSKVRPPDTQYF. Here the CDR3 DNA reads TGTGCCAGCAGCAAAGTGAGACCCCCAGATACGCAGTATTTT.

This clonotype occurred many times. The rearrangement links TRBV27 to TRBJ1-4, with D unclear. V dropped 5 bases and J dropped 8 bases, with 15 bases sitting between them. This CDR3 spans 14 amino acids. Germline assignment: CDR1 MNHEY and CDR2 SMNVEV (reference sequence). CDR3 sequence: CASSPLLMAEKLFF. CDR3 nucleotide sequence: TGTGCCAGCAGTCCCCTGTTGATGGCGGAAAAACTGTTTTTT.